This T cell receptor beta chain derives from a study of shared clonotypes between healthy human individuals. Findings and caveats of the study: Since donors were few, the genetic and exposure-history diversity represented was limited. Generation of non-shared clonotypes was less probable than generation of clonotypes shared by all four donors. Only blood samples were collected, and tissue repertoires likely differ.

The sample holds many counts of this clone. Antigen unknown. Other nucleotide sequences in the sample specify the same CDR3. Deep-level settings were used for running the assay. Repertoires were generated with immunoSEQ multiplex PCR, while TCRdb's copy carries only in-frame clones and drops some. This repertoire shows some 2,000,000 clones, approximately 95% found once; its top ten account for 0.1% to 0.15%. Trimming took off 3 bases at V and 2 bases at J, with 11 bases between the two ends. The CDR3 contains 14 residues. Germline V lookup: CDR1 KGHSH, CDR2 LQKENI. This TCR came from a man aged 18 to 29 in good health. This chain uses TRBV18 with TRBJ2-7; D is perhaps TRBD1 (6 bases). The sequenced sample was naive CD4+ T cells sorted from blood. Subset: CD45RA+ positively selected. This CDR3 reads CASSPRTETYEQYF. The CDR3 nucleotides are TGTGCCAGCTCACCGAGGACAGAAACCTACGAGCAGTACTTC.